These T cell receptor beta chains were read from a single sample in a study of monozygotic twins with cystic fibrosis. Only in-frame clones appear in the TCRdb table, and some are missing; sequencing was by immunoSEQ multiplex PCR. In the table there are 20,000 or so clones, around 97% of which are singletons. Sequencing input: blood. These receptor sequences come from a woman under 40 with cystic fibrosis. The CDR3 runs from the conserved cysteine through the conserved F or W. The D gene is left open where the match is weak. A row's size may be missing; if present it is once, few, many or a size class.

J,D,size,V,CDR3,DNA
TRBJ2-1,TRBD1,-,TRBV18,CASSFSGGAYNEQFF,TGTGCCAGCTCATTTTCAGGGGGCGCCTACAATGAGCAGTTCTTC
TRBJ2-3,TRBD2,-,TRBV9,CASSVAQGTRIPTDTQYF,TGTGCCAGCAGCGTAGCTCAAGGGACTAGAATCCCCACAGATACGCAGTATTTT
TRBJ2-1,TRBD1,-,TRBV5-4,CASSLQGASRNEQFF,TGTGCCAGCAGCTTGCAGGGGGCGAGTCGTAATGAGCAGTTCTTC
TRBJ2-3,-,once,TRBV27,CASSFPRRGSPDSTDTQYF,TGTGCCAGCAGTTTCCCTCGCCGGGGTAGCCCGGATAGCACAGATACGCAGTATTTT
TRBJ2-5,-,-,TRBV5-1,CASSLEGRTETQYF,TGCGCCAGCAGCTTGGAGGGGAGAACAGAGACCCAGTACTTC
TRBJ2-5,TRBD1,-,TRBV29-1,CSVGRQGSQETQYF,TGCAGCGTTGGCCGACAGGGGAGCCAAGAGACCCAGTACTTC
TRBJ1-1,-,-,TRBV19,CASSMRDGYTEAFF,TGTGCCAGTAGTATGAGGGACGGATACACTGAAGCTTTCTTT
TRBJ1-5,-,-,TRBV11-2,CASSLDGGGFSNQPQHF,TGTGCCAGCAGCTTAGATGGGGGAGGCTTTAGCAATCAGCCCCAGCATTTT
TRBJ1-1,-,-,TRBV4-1,CASSQVARTMNTEAFF,TGCGCCAGCAGCCAAGTTGCCAGGACCATGAACACTGAAGCTTTCTTT
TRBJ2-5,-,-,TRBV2,CASSGETQYF,TGTGCCAGCAGTGGAGAGACCCAGTACTTC
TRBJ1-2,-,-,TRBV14,CASRGTGDYGYTF,TGTGCCAGCAGGGGGACCGGCGACTATGGCTACACCTTC
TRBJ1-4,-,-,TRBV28,CASTGPTRADEKLFF,TGTGCCAGCACCGGGCCAACACGGGCGGATGAAAAACTGTTTTTT
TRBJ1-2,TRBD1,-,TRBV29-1,CSAEKTGGRGYTF,TGCAGCGCCGAAAAGACAGGGGGCCGTGGCTACACCTTC
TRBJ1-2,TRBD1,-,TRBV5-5,CASSLGQGINYGYTF,TGTGCCAGCAGCTTAGGACAGGGCATTAACTATGGCTACACCTTC
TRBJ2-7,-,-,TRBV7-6,CASSFRDGSYEQYF,TGTGCCAGCAGCTTCCGGGACGGATCCTACGAGCAGTACTTC
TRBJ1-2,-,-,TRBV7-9,CASSLAYYGYTF,TGTGCCAGCAGCTTAGCTTACTATGGCTACACCTTC
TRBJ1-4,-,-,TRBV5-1,CASSLWGAANEKLFF,TGCGCCAGCAGCTTATGGGGGGCAGCAAATGAAAAACTGTTTTTT
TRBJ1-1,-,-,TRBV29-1,CSVAGLGDSTEAFF,TGCAGCGTTGCAGGGTTGGGGGATAGCACTGAAGCTTTCTTT
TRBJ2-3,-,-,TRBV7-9,CASSLIGGPDTQYF,TGTGCCAGCAGCTTAATTGGGGGACCAGATACGCAGTATTTT
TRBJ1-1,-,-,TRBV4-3,CASSQDRQDSSEAFF,TGCGCCAGCAGCCAAGATAGACAGGACTCATCTGAAGCTTTCTTT
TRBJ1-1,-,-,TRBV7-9,CASSLYHTEAFF,TGTGCCAGCAGCTTATACCACACTGAAGCTTTCTTT
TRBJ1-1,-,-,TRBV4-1,CASSQGWAEAEAFF,TGCGCCAGCAGCCAAGGATGGGCAGAGGCTGAAGCTTTCTTT
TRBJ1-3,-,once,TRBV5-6,CASSLSRGRLYTIYF,TGTGCCAGCAGCTTGAGTCGAGGGCGGTTATACACCATATATTTT
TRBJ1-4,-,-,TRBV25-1,CASAETGRENEKLFF,TGTGCCAGCGCTGAAACGGGAAGGGAAAATGAAAAACTGTTTTTT
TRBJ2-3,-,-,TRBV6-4,CASSAGFTDTQYF,TGTGCCAGCAGTGCGGGGTTCACAGATACGCAGTATTTT
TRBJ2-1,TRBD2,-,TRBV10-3,CAISVAGPNEQFF,TGTGCCATCAGTGTAGCGGGGCCCAATGAGCAGTTCTTC
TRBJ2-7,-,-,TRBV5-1,CASSLAADYEQYF,TGCGCCAGCAGCTTGGCCGCGGACTACGAGCAGTACTTC
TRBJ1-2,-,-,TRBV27,CASTTRGRGYTF,TGTGCCAGCACCACGAGGGGGAGAGGCTACACCTTC
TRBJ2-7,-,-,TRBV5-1,CASSEATSTTDEQYF,TGCGCCAGCAGCGAAGCTACCTCCACGACAGACGAGCAGTACTTC
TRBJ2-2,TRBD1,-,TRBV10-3,CATGTDRGYTGELFF,TGTGCCACCGGGACGGACAGGGGCTACACCGGGGAGCTGTTTTTT
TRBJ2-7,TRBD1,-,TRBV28,CASSPIISRGTYEQYF,TGTGCCAGCAGTCCAATTATTTCCAGGGGGACCTACGAGCAGTACTTC
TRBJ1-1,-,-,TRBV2,CASSERVGPEAFF,TGTGCCAGCAGTGAAAGGGTAGGGCCTGAAGCTTTCTTT
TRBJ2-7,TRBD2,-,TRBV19,CASKETSGPYEQYF,TGTGCCAGTAAAGAGACTAGCGGTCCCTACGAGCAGTACTTC
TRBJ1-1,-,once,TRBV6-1,CASSENWPGTTEAFF,TGTGCCAGCAGTGAAAATTGGCCAGGGACCACTGAAGCTTTCTTT
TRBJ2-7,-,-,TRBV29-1,CSVAPGHEEQYF,TGCAGCGTTGCCCCGGGGCATGAGGAGCAGTACTTC
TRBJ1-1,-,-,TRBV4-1,CASSQEIRNVGGPLAEAFF,TGCGCCAGCAGCCAAGAAATCCGTAATGTTGGTGGTCCATTGGCTGAAGCTTTCTTT
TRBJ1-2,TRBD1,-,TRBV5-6,CASSLGTGHYGYTF,TGTGCCAGCAGCTTAGGGACAGGGCACTATGGCTACACCTTC
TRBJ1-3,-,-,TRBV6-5,CASSYSSPGVGNTIYF,TGTGCCAGCAGTTATTCTTCACCAGGGGTCGGAAACACCATATATTTT
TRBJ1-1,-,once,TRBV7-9,CASCPGPVLEAFF,TGTGCCAGCTGCCCTGGCCCCGTCCTTGAAGCTTTCTTT
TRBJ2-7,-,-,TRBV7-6,CASSLGGFLDEQYF,TGTGCCAGCAGCCTAGGGGGGTTTTTGGACGAGCAGTACTTC
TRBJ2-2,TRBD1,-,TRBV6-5,CASSYASGTGPGELFF,TGTGCCAGCAGTTACGCCTCCGGGACAGGACCCGGGGAGCTGTTTTTT
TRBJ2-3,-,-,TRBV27,CASSRDFRTDTQYF,TGTGCCAGCAGTAGGGACTTCCGCACAGATACGCAGTATTTT
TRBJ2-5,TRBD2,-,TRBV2,CASSQGLAVGGETQYF,TGTGCCAGCAGTCAAGGACTAGCGGTGGGGGGTGAGACCCAGTACTTC
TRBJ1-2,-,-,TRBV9,CASSVAPGASGDGYTF,TGTGCCAGCAGCGTAGCTCCTGGGGCGTCAGGGGATGGCTACACCTTC
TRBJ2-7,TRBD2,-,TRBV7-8,CASSLAPGGGAYEQYF,TGTGCCAGCAGCTTAGCGCCCGGCGGGGGGGCCTACGAGCAGTACTTC
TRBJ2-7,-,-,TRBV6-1,CASSARDSASYEQYF,TGTGCCAGCAGTGCCAGGGACTCAGCTTCCTACGAGCAGTACTTC
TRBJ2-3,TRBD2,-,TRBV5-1,CASSLDGGGAPDTQYF,TGCGCCAGCAGCTTGGATGGCGGGGGGGCCCCAGATACGCAGTATTTT
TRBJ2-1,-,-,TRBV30,CAWIWGGLSSYNEQFF,TGTGCCTGGATCTGGGGGGGGCTGAGCTCCTACAATGAGCAGTTCTTC
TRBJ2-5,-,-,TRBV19,CASTPGGSGRETQYF,TGTGCCAGTACCCCTGGAGGCAGTGGACGGGAGACCCAGTACTTC
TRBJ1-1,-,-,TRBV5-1,CASSLFGQNTEAFF,TGCGCCAGCAGCTTGTTCGGACAGAACACTGAAGCTTTCTTT
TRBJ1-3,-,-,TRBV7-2,CASSLFGTGGNTIYF,TGTGCCAGCAGCTTATTCGGAACCGGTGGAAACACCATATATTTT
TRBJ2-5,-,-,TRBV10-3,CAISESEATKETQYF,TGTGCCATCAGTGAGTCCGAAGCAACGAAAGAGACCCAGTACTTC
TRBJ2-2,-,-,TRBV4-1,CASSQSGLTGELFF,TGCGCCAGCAGCCAAAGCGGCCTTACCGGGGAGCTGTTTTTT